This T cell receptor (beta chain) was found in a study of cytomegalovirus exposure and HLA in healthy donors (dated by TCRdb to about 2017). Study-level background: According to an earlier analysis of several hundred of the donors, some 180 million T cells yielded over 90 million unique TCR beta sequences and roughly 280 Gb of sequence data. Roughly 300 gigabases of sequencing data and around 85 million unique TCR sequences made up an early release that covered 500 to 650 HLA-typed donors. Of the 398 genotyped donors, 75% to 85% were placed in the genetic ancestry cluster associated with self-reported Caucasian donors. The study aimed to test whether cataloging public T cell receptors could reveal signatures of past pathogen exposure. Using immunosequencing, the study profiled T cell repertoires from approximately 700 subjects and related those repertoires to cytomegalovirus serostatus. Besides the first cohort of 550 to 750 subjects, a separate validation cohort made up of 90 to 150 different subjects was used. To predict cytomegalovirus infection status, the study combined high-throughput TCR immunosequencing, statistical association of individual TCRs with disease status, and machine learning. In a later analysis, previously published TCR beta repertoires from 500 to 750 donors were re-analyzed and high-resolution HLA genotyping was added so that TCR occurrence patterns could be studied. The later analysis used no new phenotypic data to find candidate immune exposures, relying instead on TCR beta sequences and their occurrence across donors. An earlier analysis of around 640 of the donors used high-throughput TCR beta sequencing to judge whether each TCR beta V gene segment behaved as functional or pseudogenic. Alongside the repertoire data, information on donor age, sex, ethnicity and CMV serostatus was compiled. Genome-wide SNP genotypes for about 65% of the roughly 700 donors were used in a later genetic analysis, which treated that subset as a discovery cohort. Every discovery cohort repertoire had been produced on one sequencing platform. HLA typing covered class I and class II loci at four-digit resolution. The number of donors typed differed by locus, with about 629-630 for A, B, C, DRB1 and DQB1, 522 for DQA1, approximately 580 for DPA1, and around 450 for DPB1. About five DR-DQ haplotypes were treated as single units for association and clustering because of strong linkage in the cohort. Across under 500 genotyped donors of the cohort, an average of about 240,000 unique TCR beta nucleotide sequences per donor were sequenced, and around 20% of those sequences were non-productive.

Results and caveats for the whole study, not just this receptor: According to a later analysis, most CMV-associated TCR beta chains appeared to be HLA-restricted, and the HLA associations seemed to be driven largely by CMV exposure. A few of the identified cytomegalovirus-associated TCR beta chains were confirmed in vitro to be specific for cytomegalovirus antigens. In a later analysis, HLA-associated TCR beta chains were found to be more clonally expanded and to have lower generation probabilities than equally common non-associated chains. While some public TCRs were present in many individuals, most TCR sequences turned up only very rarely across donors. An association between a missense DCLRE1C variant and V-gene and J-gene trimming of TCR beta chains was found in a later genetic analysis and replicated in an independent cohort. Linkage disequilibrium might explain the correlated functional status among segregating V segments, but an unknown experimental factor could not be excluded. HLA typing was unavailable for some donors at each locus, so association tests used only the typed subset. According to the authors, the approach could potentially be generalized to other disease states and immunological phenotypes. Broadly in line with IMGT annotations, most TCR beta V segments showed up in productive rearrangements about 90% or about 30% of the time in an earlier analysis of roughly 590 of the donors. Because counts were too low, 15 to 20 rarely observed V segments, including chromosome 9 orphons, were left out of the earlier analysis of a few hundred of the donors. The study gave a list of some 150 TCR beta chains associated with cytomegalovirus. A later analysis reported that several top co-occurrence clusters appeared linked to parvovirus B19, influenza, CMV and Epstein-Barr virus. A later analysis found that TCR association rates varied across HLA loci, with DRB1 alleles showing the most associated TCRs and HLA-C alleles the fewest. In a later analysis, 16,951 TCR beta sequences were associated with specific HLA alleles at a false discovery rate of 0.05. A cluster of highly shared sequence variants was judged likely to be a technical artifact of the sequencing pipeline. The classifier was reported to diagnose cytomegalovirus status with high specificity and sensitivity in both the original cohort and the validation cohort. Assigning TCR associations to individual alleles was difficult when HLA alleles, especially DR and DQ, strongly co-occurred. Only TCR beta chains were sequenced in this cohort, and the absence of alpha or paired-chain data limited detectable features. Compared with the roughly 710-donor mean, donors in an Asian-associated ancestry cluster had fewer N-insertions in productive TCRs, according to a later genetic analysis. For the cohort, immune exposure information was limited to CMV serostatus. Because the 87-base-pair reads could not distinguish some IMGT-functional V segments, including TRBV6-2 and TRBV6-3, those segments were excluded. Sequencing depth was assumed to be roughly uniform across donors in the presence/absence analyses, though that assumption may not hold. A further reported finding was that TCR beta sequences accurately predicted the HLA-A and HLA-B alleles for most subjects in the first cohort.

From its cysteine to its phenylalanine, the CDR3 spans 15 amino acids. Of the read, only the CDR3 DNA is kept; its 45 bases are in frame from base 1. For this chain, trimming is 5 bases at the V end and 4 bases at the J end, and the number of junction bases without a gene match is 5. For CDR1 and CDR2, the germline V gene lists SGHAT and FQNNGV. The library relied on the immunoSEQ multiplex PCR assay. The multiplex PCR relied on a mix of 60 forward primers for TCR Vbeta segments and 13 reverse primers for TCR Jbeta segments. A multiplex PCR assay on genomic DNA amplified the CDR3 region of rearranged TCR beta genes. The amplified TCR beta libraries were sequenced on the Illumina HiSeq System as 87-base-pair reads. As for the authors' bioinformatics: Across the 670 or so repertoires, a later analysis counted tens of millions of unique TCR beta chains, roughly 11 million of which were shared by at least two donors. Raw reads were error-corrected and collapsed into unique sequences by a nearest-neighbor algorithm in which closely related sequences were merged to remove PCR and sequencing errors. CDR3 sequences were aligned to IMGT reference sequences to assign V, D and J gene segments. Each retained sequence needed at least a six-nucleotide match to both a V gene segment and a J gene segment. A rearrangement was called productive if the CDR3 had no stop codons and remained in frame with V and J, and every other rearrangement was called non-productive. Following IMGT convention, CDR3 was defined as the stretch from the second conserved V-encoded cysteine up to the conserved J-encoded phenylalanine. The earlier analysis of some 600 of the donors excluded sequences that lacked an unambiguous match to a single V gene segment. An earlier analysis of some 500 of the donors classified V segments as functional when productive rearrangements were above 56.7% and as segregating when the standard deviation between donors was above 5%. A statistical classification framework was built for diagnosing cytomegalovirus status from the catalog of TCR beta chain sequences. A later analysis assigned V and J genes by comparing TCR nucleotide sequences with IMGT/GENE-DB human TR gene sequences. In a later analysis, CDR3 sequences and most-parsimonious VDJ recombination scenarios were assigned using the TCRdist pipeline. In a later analysis, each TCR beta chain was defined by its CDR3 amino acid sequence together with its V-gene family, and reads lacking a unique V-gene family were excluded. A later analysis removed roughly 590 highly shared, low-generation-probability nucleotide sequences to deal with suspected cross-contamination and a sequencing artifact. A later analysis calculated a clonal expansion index for each public chain from normalized within-repertoire ranks of inferred template counts. In a later analysis, generation probabilities were computed using a VDJ recombination model fitted to out-of-frame rearrangements, and the results were checked against IGoR. Hypergeometric tests were used in a later analysis to score TCR-TCR, TCR-HLA and TCR-CMV co-occurrence, with a repertoire-size bias correction applied to the TCR pairs. False discovery rates were estimated in a later analysis by permuting HLA or CMV assignments 20 times. In a later analysis, co-occurring TCRs were grouped with DBSCAN, and TCRdist sequence similarity was added when clustering was performed within HLA-allele-positive subsets. Co-occurrence clustering excluded repertoires with fewer than 30,000 or more than 120,000 public chains, plus five with anomalous nucleotide sharing. As stored in TCRdb, this immuneACCESS dataset retains in-frame rearrangements with V and J assigned. A fraction of the clones does not appear; measured against another copy, unresolved V genes explain less than half of the discrepancy, and the remainder lacks a known reason. D and trimming were read from the DNA, whereas the V and J calls and clone size are those reported in that table. The table for this sample lists 150,000 to 200,000 clones; roughly 80% of them were counted only once. The ten largest clonotypes hold 2.4% of the sample.

The cohort consisted of 600 to 750 healthy bone marrow donors. Cohort members were all nominally healthy when sampled, although unrecorded immune exposures were likely present. The donor tested CMV seronegative and was one of the 352 seronegative cohort members. A peripheral blood sample was collected from each donor, and TCR beta sequencing was performed on peripheral blood mononuclear cells. Genomic DNA extraction from the blood cell samples was performed with the Qiagen DNeasy Blood Extraction Kit. This clone was counted a few times. Its antigen is unknown. One base away there is no much larger clone; base qualities are not given.

Rearrangement joined TRBV11-2 to TRBJ2-3, with 11 middle bases fitting TRBD1. The receptor's source is a man in his 60s in good health and CMV-seronegative. The sequencing sample was made of PBMCs. The sequence in DNA is TGTGCCAGCAGCCCGGACAGGGGGCGGTCAGATACGCAGTATTTT. Translated, it reads CASSPDRGRSDTQYF.